The 31 T cell receptor beta chains in this list originate from one sample, sequenced in a study of cytomegalovirus exposure and HLA in healthy donors. This PCR relied on a set of 60 Vbeta primers and 13 Jbeta primers. Measured with immunoSEQ multiplex PCR; TCRdb has only the in-frame clones, and not every one. This repertoire shows about 160,000 clones, around 84% found once; its top ten account for approximately 3.1%. The sample comprised PBMCs. The receptors derive from a woman aged 40 to 49 in good health and CMV-seronegative.

This clone was seen once. This chain uses TRBV5-1 with TRBJ1-4; 11 bases align to TRBD1. Germline V lookup: CDR1 SGHRS, CDR2 YFSETQ. After removal of 1 base from V and 8 bases from J, the junction contained 10 bases not matched to a gene. The CDR3 runs to 17 residues. CDR3 in amino acids: CASSLSPTGTGGEKLFF. CDR3 DNA: TGCGCCAGCAGCTTGTCACCAACCGGGACAGGGGGGGAAAAACTGTTTTTT.

The V and J genes are TRBV27 and TRBJ2-3, with 8 bases fitting TRBD2. Germline loops: CDR1 MNHEY, CDR2 SMNVEV (reference sequence). The CDR3 spans 15 residues. The V and J ends lost 5 bases and 4 bases, in that order; junction bases with no gene match: 8. As DNA, the CDR3 is TGTGCCAGCAGTAGGGGGACTAGAATCTCAGATACGCAGTATTTT. Protein product: CASSRGTRISDTQYF.

The V call is TRBV28, the J call TRBJ2-7; 7 bases align to TRBD1. Losses at the gene ends were 5 bases for V and 3 bases for J; bases not matched to a gene: 10. The CDR3 has 15 amino acids. Germline loops: CDR1 MDHEN, CDR2 SYDVKM. For the CDR3, the DNA is TGTGCCAGCAGTATCACAGGGGTGAGGTTCTACGAGCAGTACTTC. It yields the protein CASSITGVRFYEQYF.

The V call is TRBV7-7, the J call TRBJ2-3; 12 bases match TRBD2. V lost 1 base to trimming and J lost 3 bases; unmatched junction nucleotides: 2. The CDR3 spans 16 residues. The germline V gene encodes CDR1 SSHAT and CDR2 FNYEAQ (reference sequence). The CDR3 region is CASSLGLAGGTDTQYF. The CDR3 DNA is TGTGCCAGCAGCTTAGGGCTAGCGGGGGGGACAGATACGCAGTATTTT.

The chain employs TRBV18 and TRBJ2-7; 8 bases align to TRBD1. CDR3 size: 15 residues. Germline V CDR1 and CDR2: KGHSH, LQKENI. Unmatched junction bases numbered 7, after V lost 3 bases and J lost 3 bases. CDR3 DNA sequence: TGTGCCAGCTCACCCGGACAGGGCGATCTCTACGAGCAGTACTTC. Translation: CASSPGQGDLYEQYF.

V usage is TRBV7-2 and J usage is TRBJ1-4, with D hard to call. V was shortened by 1 base and J by 7 bases, with 7 bases between the two germline ends. Germline V gives CDR1 SGHTA, CDR2 FQGNSA. The CDR3 runs 13 residues. The CDR3 reads CASSLDRSEKLFF. CDR3 nucleotide sequence: TGTGCCAGCAGCTTAGATCGGTCTGAAAAACTGTTTTTT.

V gene TRBV6-6 combines with J gene TRBJ2-5; the D gene is possibly TRBD1 (6 bases). This CDR3 spans 15 amino acids. Germline loops: CDR1 MNHNY, CDR2 SVGAGI (reference sequence). V was cut by 2 bases and J by 1 base, with 11 bases left in between. The CDR3 here is CASSYPGAGQETQYF. CDR3 in DNA: TGTGCCAGCAGTTACCCAGGGGCCGGCCAAGAGACCCAGTACTTC.

This chain links TRBV2 with TRBJ2-3, with 7 bases aligning to TRBD2. This CDR3 is 15 amino acids long. The ends lost 4 bases at V and 4 bases at J; junction bases unmatched: 8. Germline lookup yields CDR1 SNHLY and CDR2 FYNNEI. The CDR3 spells CASSVNGEGSDTQYF. The CDR3 nucleotides read TGTGCCAGCAGTGTGAACGGGGAGGGGTCAGATACGCAGTATTTT. Complete variable domain (other parts from reference TRBV2 and TRBJ2-3): EPEVTQTPSHQVTQMGQEVILRCVPISNHLYFYWYRQILGQKVEFLVSFYNNEISEKSEIFDDQFSVERPDGSNFTLKIRSTKLEDSAMYFCASSVNGEGSDTQYFGPGTRLTVL.

This clone has just a few counts. The chain joins TRBV5-4 to TRBJ1-3, with 11 bases aligning to TRBD1. The germline V gene has CDR1 SGHNT and CDR2 YYREEE (reference sequence). CDR3 length: 16 amino acids. Unmatched junction bases numbered 2, after V lost 2 bases and J lost 1 base. In DNA form, the CDR3 reads TGTGCCAGCAGCTTCGGACAGGGGGCGTCTGGAAACACCATATATTTT. It translates to CASSFGQGASGNTIYF.

V and J are TRBV4-1 and TRBJ2-1, with D perhaps matching TRBD2 (5 bases). Germline values: CDR1 MGHRA, CDR2 YSYEKL. Trimming removed 4 bases from V and 0 bases from J, with 10 bases in between. There are 15 residues in the CDR3. CDR3 nucleotides: TGCGCCAGCAGCCCCAAGCGGAACTCCTACAATGAGCAGTTCTTC. Amino acid sequence: CASSPKRNSYNEQFF.

This clone was detected a few times. The V and J genes are TRBV5-1 and TRBJ2-5, with D possibly being TRBD1 (5 bases). Trimming cost V 1 base and J 4 bases, with 5 bases left between them. Germline V gene sequence: CDR1 SGHRS, CDR2 YFSETQ. There are 12 residues in the CDR3. CDR3 in amino acids: CASSLQGETQYF. CDR3 nucleotides: TGCGCCAGCAGCTTGCAGGGAGAGACCCAGTACTTC.

This clone was observed a single time. V gene TRBV2 combines with J gene TRBJ1-2; TRBD1 matches 10 bases. Trimming removed 4 bases from V and 13 bases from J; junction bases left unmatched: 12. CDR1 SNHLY and CDR2 FYNNEI come from the germline V gene. The CDR3 is 14 amino acids. This chain's CDR3 is CASSGRLPGQGSTF. The DNA for the CDR3 is TGTGCCAGCAGTGGGAGACTACCGGGACAGGGGTCCACCTTC.

This chain's CDR3 is CASSGLAGRTDTQYF. CDR3 DNA sequence: TGCGCCAGCAGTGGACTAGCGGGGCGCACAGATACGCAGTATTTT. V gene TRBV10-1 combines with J gene TRBJ2-3, with 11 bases lining up with TRBD2. The CDR3 length is 15 residues. Trimming at V came to 4 bases and at J to 1 base, leaving 1 base not matched to a gene. Per germline, CDR1 WNHNN and CDR2 SYGVQD (reference sequence).

V gene TRBV12-5 combines with J gene TRBJ1-1, with TRBD1 matching 9 bases. Looked up from germline, CDR1 is LGHNT and CDR2 is FRNRAP. The CDR3 spans 17 residues. This chain's CDR3 is CVLVRGMGQGRNTEAFF. As DNA, the CDR3 is TGTGTGCTAGTTCGTGGAATGGGACAGGGAAGGAACACTGAAGCTTTCTTT.

V and J are TRBV6-5 and TRBJ2-5, with 8 bases aligning to TRBD1. The DNA end is a closer match to TRBJ2-7, so the J assignment may be wrong. Per the germline V gene, CDR1 is MNHEY and CDR2 is SVGAGI. The CDR3 totals 15 residues. Here the CDR3 DNA reads TGTGCCAGCAGTTACTGGGGACAGGTCTCCTACGAGCAGTACTTC. Its translation is CASSYWGQVSYEQYF.

The gene calls are TRBV5-1 and TRBJ1-1; the D gene is possibly TRBD1 (5 bases). V gave up 2 bases and J gave up 5 bases, with 10 bases separating them. The V gene's germline CDR1 is SGHRS and CDR2 YFSETQ. The length of the CDR3 is 13 residues. The CDR3 spells CASSFGGGTEAFF. The CDR3 region has the DNA TGCGCCAGCAGCTTCGGGGGAGGGACTGAAGCTTTCTTT.

The gene calls are TRBV5-1 and TRBJ2-7; D remains ambiguous. CDR3 size: 14 residues. Trimming pared 0 bases from V and 1 base from J, leaving 8 bases between. Germline V gives CDR1 SGHRS, CDR2 YFSETQ. CDR3 coding DNA: TGCGCCAGCAGCTTGGCGGCAGGATCCTACGAGCAGTACTTC. Translated: CASSLAAGSYEQYF.

The chain combines TRBV7-6 with TRBJ2-7; 9 positions agree with TRBD1. In germline, CDR1 is SGHVS, CDR2 FNYEAQ. This CDR3 has 16 residues. The V gene end was trimmed by 5 bases and the J gene end by 5 bases; junction bases not matched to a gene: 13. The chain's CDR3 is CASSPSSGTGTHEQYF. The DNA for the CDR3 is TGTGCCAGCAGCCCATCGAGTGGGACAGGGACCCACGAGCAGTACTTC.

V gene TRBV6-1 combines with J gene TRBJ1-2; 8 bases align to TRBD1. CDR1 is MNHNS, CDR2 SASEGT, per germline. The V and J ends lost 3 bases and 2 bases, in that order; junction bases with no gene match: 8. The length of the CDR3 is 16 residues. CDR3: CASSESRGRGNYGYTF. CDR3 nucleotide sequence: TGTGCCAGCAGTGAGAGCAGGGGGCGGGGGAACTATGGCTACACCTTC.

V is TRBV7-8 and J is TRBJ1-1, with D unclear. V lost 4 bases, J lost 1 base, and 4 bases lay in between. The CDR3 consists of 12 residues. Germline assignment: CDR1 SGHVS and CDR2 FQNEAQ. The CDR3: CASSYGNTEAFF. DNA for the CDR3: TGTGCCAGCAGCTACGGGAACACTGAAGCTTTCTTT.

V and J are TRBV19 and TRBJ2-7, with D perhaps TRBD2 (7 bases). The ends were cut back, 8 bases at V and 5 bases at J, with 19 bases in the middle. Per the germline V gene, CDR1 is LNHDA and CDR2 is SQIVND (reference sequence). The CDR3 is 14 amino acids. In DNA form, the CDR3 reads TGTGCCAGTTCGTCCATGGGGGGGCGGAACGAGCAGTACTTC. It codes for CASSSMGGRNEQYF.

The gene calls are TRBV7-8 and TRBJ2-5; the match to TRBD1 covers 9 bases. CDR3 length: 15 residues. With 6 bases clipped from V and 4 bases from J, the junction kept 9 bases outside the gene matches. The germline gives CDR1 SGHVS, CDR2 FQNEAQ. CDR3 loop: CASSLNRGRVETQYF. The CDR3 DNA reads as TGTGCCAGCAGTCTTAACAGGGGGCGCGTAGAGACCCAGTACTTC.

This clone was detected only a few times. V gene TRBV6-5 combines with J gene TRBJ1-4; the D gene is possibly TRBD1 (6 bases). The length of the CDR3 is 14 residues. Germline V gene sequence: CDR1 MNHEY, CDR2 SVGAGI. With 6 bases removed from V and 6 bases from J, the gap between germline ends came to 14 bases. The CDR3 nucleotides read TGTGCCAGCAGGAATGCAGGGGCGGATGAAAAACTGTTTTTT. As protein: CASRNAGADEKLFF.

The rearrangement uses TRBV6-5 and TRBJ1-3; D gene uncertain. The CDR3 runs 16 residues. V shed 4 bases and J shed 0 bases, with 13 bases lying between them. Germline V gives CDR1 MNHEY, CDR2 SVGAGI. CDR3 loop: CASSSGPNLSGNTIYF. In nucleotides, the CDR3 is TGTGCCAGCAGTTCAGGCCCTAATCTCTCTGGAAACACCATATATTTT.

The chain uses TRBV4-2 and TRBJ2-3; TRBD2 matches 13 bases. CDR1 LGHNA and CDR2 YNFKEQ come from the germline V gene. J gave up 3 bases and V 2 bases, and 11 bases lay outside the gene matches. The CDR3 is 19 residues long. In nucleotides, the CDR3 is TGTGCCAGCAGCCAAATTCGGACTAGCGGGGGCGGGTCTACAGATACGCAGTATTTT. This encodes CASSQIRTSGGGSTDTQYF.

The chain carries TRBV6-1 and TRBJ2-1; D may be TRBD2 (5 bases). The CDR3 covers 15 residues. V was clipped by 6 bases and J by 7 bases, with 19 bases between them. The V gene's germline CDR1 is MNHNS and CDR2 SASEGT. CDR3 protein: CASRGRGTGMNEQFF. The CDR3, as DNA: TGTGCCAGCAGAGGACGGGGAACGGGCATGAATGAGCAGTTCTTC.

Only a few counts were recorded for this clone. The chain employs TRBV4-1 and TRBJ1-6; 7 bases align to TRBD1. From germline, CDR1 is MGHRA and CDR2 YSYEKL. The CDR3 loop spans 16 amino acids. V was clipped by 5 bases and J by 7 bases; unmatched bases: 11. CDR3 DNA sequence: TGCGCCAGCAGCTCAAAGACAGGGCTGGGAAATTCACCCCTCCACTTT. Translated, it gives CASSSKTGLGNSPLHF.

This clone was observed a few times. The chain recombines TRBV5-6 with TRBJ1-4, with D perhaps matching TRBD1 (5 bases). Germline CDR1 SGHDT, CDR2 YYEEEE. The CDR3 sequence is 12 residues long. V lost 0 bases to trimming and J lost 11 bases, with 8 bases between them. The CDR3 nucleotides are TGTGCCAGCAGCTTGGCAGGGTACAAACTGTTTTTT. Protein product: CASSLAGYKLFF.

The rearrangement joins TRBV7-6 to TRBJ2-3; weak D call: TRBD2 (7 bases). The V end was cut by 0 bases, the J end by 8 bases, with 18 bases between. The CDR3 consists of 16 residues. In germline, CDR1 is SGHVS, CDR2 FNYEAQ. The CDR3 coding sequence is TGTGCCAGCAGCTTAGCTGGGGCGGGGGCCGCCGTTACGCAGTATTTT. Translation gives CASSLAGAGAAVTQYF.

This rearrangement joins TRBV7-9 to TRBJ2-7; perhaps TRBD1 as D (5 bases). V was shortened by 2 bases and J by 5 bases, with 13 bases between the two germline ends. CDR1 is SEHNR and CDR2 is FQNEAQ in the germline V gene (reference sequence). The CDR3 sequence is 14 residues long. This chain's CDR3 is CASSLLQGVHEQYF. CDR3 sequence (DNA): TGTGCCAGCAGCTTATTGCAGGGTGTCCACGAGCAGTACTTC.

The rearrangement uses TRBV19 and TRBJ2-1, with TRBD1 identical over 7 bases. This CDR3 comprises 14 residues. From germline, CDR1 is LNHDA and CDR2 SQIVND (reference sequence). Losses at the gene ends were 6 bases for V and 10 bases for J; bases not matched to a gene: 12. CDR3 bases: TGTGCCAGTAGCCCGGGACAGACATTTGGGGAGCAGTTCTTC. Its translation: CASSPGQTFGEQFF.